These 27 T cell receptor beta chains came from one sample sequenced in a study of human thymus T cells (dated by TCRdb to 2020 to 2022). Library preparation used the immunoSEQ multiplex PCR assay. TCRdb's version of the immuneACCESS table is confined to in-frame rearrangements and falls short of the full clone set. An unresolved V gene accounts for under half of the shortfall where checked; the remainder is of unknown origin. The sample includes roughly 86,000 clones, with approximately 96% observed a single time. 0.031% of the sample goes to the ten largest clones. Thymus tissue was collected as surgical resects that were removed during corrective cardiac surgery. Specimen: thymus tissue. All receptors derive from a boy under two years old with a congenital heart defect but otherwise immunologically healthy.

This sequence joins TRBV7-8 and TRBJ2-1; D not resolved. Germline V CDR1 and CDR2: SGHVS, FQNEAQ. CDR3 size: 12 residues. The V and J ends lost 3 bases and 10 bases respectively, with 10 bases between them. The CDR3 nucleotides read TGTGCCAGCAGCTTTCTCGACGGAGAGCAGTTCTTC. The encoded protein is CASSFLDGEQFF.

The chain recombines TRBV13 with TRBJ2-2; D remains ambiguous. The CDR3 is made up of 16 amino acids. Germline V gene data show CDR1 as PRHDT and CDR2 as FYEKMQ (reference sequence). V lost 2 bases and J lost 1, with 11 bases in between. CDR3 coding DNA: TGTGCCAGCAGCTTATCGCGCGGTCAGAACACCGGGGAGCTGTTTTTT. Translated, it gives CASSLSRGQNTGELFF.

The chain links TRBV28 to TRBJ2-1; tentative D call: TRBD2 (6 bases). Germline V gene lookup returns CDR1 MDHEN and CDR2 SYDVKM. CDR3 length equals 15 residues. Trimming shortened V by 5 bases and J by 0 bases, and 11 bases separated the two germline ends. This CDR3 reads CASSIPGLSYNEQFF. DNA of the CDR3: TGTGCCAGCAGTATTCCGGGACTCTCCTACAATGAGCAGTTCTTC.

This clone appeared once. This sequence joins TRBV13 and TRBJ2-7, with D tentatively TRBD1 (5 bases). This CDR3 region has 15 residues. Trimming took off 5 bases at V and 0 bases at J, with 14 bases between the two ends. Germline lookup yields CDR1 PRHDT and CDR2 FYEKMQ (reference sequence). In DNA, the CDR3 is TGTGCCAGCAGCCTGACAGCCCGACCCTCCTACGAGCAGTACTTC. The encoded protein is CASSLTARPSYEQYF.

This chain links TRBV6-1 with TRBJ2-5, with TRBD2 as a possible D gene (5 bases). With 8 bases removed from V and 0 bases from J, the gap between germline ends came to 10 bases. This CDR3 is 13 amino acids long. Germline V gene lookup returns CDR1 MNHNS and CDR2 SASEGT. The CDR3 spells CASLSEYQETQYF. The CDR3 region has the DNA TGTGCCAGCCTTAGCGAATACCAAGAGACCCAGTACTTC.

The chain couples TRBV11-3 to TRBJ2-5; D is uncertain. Germline V gene sequence: CDR1 SGHNT, CDR2 YENEEA. V dropped 2 bases and J dropped 3 bases, with 7 bases sitting between them. The CDR3 is 13 residues long. Here the CDR3 DNA reads TGTGCCAGCAGCTTATTTAGAGAAGAGACCCAGTACTTC. This codes for CASSLFREETQYF. The full variable domain, its missing parts supplied by reference TRBV11-3 and TRBJ2-5, is EAGVVQSPRYKIIEKKQPVAFWCNPISGHNTLYWYLQNLGQGPELLIRYENEEAVDDSQLPKDRFSAERLKGVDSTLKIQPAELGDSAVYLCASSLFREETQYFGPGTRLLVL.

The sample holds one count of this clone. At one of its ends the junction is not consistent with the germline gene, which may arise from a read error. The same CDR3 arises from other DNA sequences in this sample as well. The rearrangement joins TRBV6-1 to TRBJ2-7; maybe TRBD1 (5 bases). Germline V gene lookup returns CDR1 MNHNS and CDR2 SASEGT. CDR3 length: 14 amino acids. The CDR3 loop is CASKSEGATYEQYF. The CDR3 DNA is TGTGCCAGCAAAAGTGAAGGGGCCACCTACGAGCAGTATTTC.

This chain links TRBV5-6 with TRBJ2-7; either TRBD1 or TRBD2 may fit D (5 bases each). Trimming removed 5 bases at V and 3 bases at J, with 21 bases between. CDR3 size: 16 residues. Germline-derived CDR1 and CDR2 are SGHDT and YYEEEE. DNA of the CDR3: TGTGCCAGCAGTAGAAGGTCTGGGACGCCCCTCTACGAGCAGTACTTC. This encodes CASSRRSGTPLYEQYF.

This clone was seen only once. The V gene is TRBV11-2, the J gene TRBJ1-4, with a weak D call TRBD1 (6 bases). Trimming pared 3 bases from V and 6 bases from J, leaving 23 bases between. The CDR3 sequence is 18 residues long. Germline CDR1 and CDR2: SGHAT and FQNNGV. The CDR3 loop is CASSLRIPQGPLDEKLFF. In DNA, the CDR3 is TGTGCCAGCAGCTTGAGGATCCCACAGGGTCCCTTGGATGAAAAACTGTTTTTT.

The gene calls are TRBV5-5 and TRBJ1-2, with D unclear. In germline, CDR1 is SGHKS, CDR2 YYEKEE (reference sequence). Trimming shortened V by 0 bases and J by 8 bases, and 5 bases separated the two germline ends. This CDR3 has 11 residues. CDR3 bases: TGTGCCAGCAGCTTGGATCAGGGCTACACCTTC. This codes for CASSLDQGYTF.

J is TRBJ1-1 and V is TRBV7-4, with TRBD1 identical over 8 bases. The junction had 4 bases not matched to a gene; V was cut back by 5 bases and J by 8 bases. CDR3 size: 12 residues. Germline CDR1 reads SGHVT; CDR2 reads SQSDAQ. CDR3 amino acids: CASSPRTGEAFF. CDR3 nucleotides: TGTGCCAGCAGCCCACGGACAGGGGAAGCTTTCTTT.

The chain employs TRBV12-5 and TRBJ2-5, with a weak D call TRBD2 (5 bases). The V end lost 0 bases, the J end lost 5 bases, and 19 bases lay between the germline ends. Germline V gives CDR1 LGHNT, CDR2 FRNRAP. The CDR3 consists of 17 residues. CDR3 sequence reads: CASGLVPRGQFRETQYF. The CDR3 DNA reads TGTGCTAGTGGTTTGGTCCCTCGAGGGCAGTTTAGGGAGACCCAGTACTTC.

The chain combines TRBV10-3 with TRBJ2-7, with D maybe TRBD1 (6 bases). The CDR3 extends over 17 amino acids. Germline V CDR1 and CDR2: ENHRY, SYGVKD. V lost 4 bases and J 1 base, leaving 20 bases between the germline ends. This CDR3 is CAISGGPESPNSYEQYF. In DNA, the CDR3 is TGTGCCATCAGTGGGGGGCCCGAATCCCCCAATTCCTACGAGCAGTACTTC.

J is TRBJ2-4 and V is TRBV29-1; unclear D gene. The CDR3 loop spans 17 amino acids. Per the germline V gene, CDR1 is SQVTM and CDR2 is ANQGSEA. The V end lost 0 bases, the J end lost 1 base, and 16 bases lay between the germline ends. Here the CDR3 reads CSVEDLQRVRAKNIQYF. The CDR3 DNA sequence: TGCAGCGTTGAAGATCTTCAAAGGGTAAGGGCCAAAAACATTCAGTACTTC.

The rearrangement uses TRBV12-1 and TRBJ2-7; no DNA check was done on the table's D call, TRBD2. TRBV12-1 is listed as a pseudogene. The CDR3 length is 14 residues. CDR3 residues: CASSECLADYEQYF. The CDR3 DNA reads as TGTGCCAGCAGCGAGTGTCTAGCGGACTACGAGCAGTACTTC.

The table lists this clone with a count of one. The V gene is TRBV12-5, the J gene TRBJ1-1; 9 bases are shared with TRBD1. After removal of 5 bases from V and 5 bases from J, the junction contained 9 bases not matched to a gene. CDR1 and CDR2 from the germline V gene are LGHNT and FRNRAP. The CDR3 is 15 residues long. The CDR3 is CASGPVSDRGTEAFF. The CDR3 nucleotides are TGTGCTAGTGGTCCCGTGTCGGACAGGGGAACTGAAGCTTTCTTT.

The count of this clone is one. The chain has TRBV2 and TRBJ1-2, with 7 bases matching TRBD1. The V and J ends lost 7 bases and 5 bases, in that order; junction bases with no gene match: 10. Germline V gene data show CDR1 as SNHLY and CDR2 as FYNNEI. This CDR3 spans 14 amino acids. The CDR3 coding sequence is TGTGCCAGCATTGGCCTCGGGACAGAGTATGGCTACACCTTC. Translating it yields CASIGLGTEYGYTF.

This clone showed up just a few times. This rearrangement joins TRBV9 to TRBJ1-2; D not certain. The CDR3 length is 15 residues. CDR1 and CDR2 from the germline V gene are SGDLS and YYNGEE. Between the trimmed V and J ends, which lost 0 bases and 4 bases, there was a span of 13 bases. The CDR3 is CASSVERVKRYGYTF. CDR3 sequence (DNA): TGTGCCAGCAGCGTAGAACGAGTGAAACGCTATGGCTACACCTTC. Supplemented by reference TRBV9 and TRBJ1-2, the full variable domain reads DSGVTQTPKHLITATGQRVTLRCSPRSGDLSVYWYQQSLDQGLQFLIQYYNGEERAKGNILERFSAQQFPDLHSELNLSSLELGDSALYFCASSVERVKRYGYTFGSGTRLTVV.

In this sample, this clone turned up once. The gene calls are TRBV18 and TRBJ2-5; 9 positions agree with TRBD2. Looked up from germline, CDR1 is KGHSH and CDR2 is LQKENI. Germline trimming cut 3 bases from V and 2 bases from J; bases unmatched to any gene: 4. CDR3 length equals 15 residues. This CDR3 reads CASSPGAGGQETQYF. DNA for the CDR3: TGTGCCAGCTCACCGGGAGCGGGGGGACAAGAGACCCAGTACTTC.

This chain uses TRBV19 with TRBJ2-3, with D unclear. Trimming took 1 base from V and 6 from J, leaving 11 bases between them. Germline V gives CDR1 LNHDA, CDR2 SQIVND (reference sequence). CDR3 size: 14 residues. The CDR3 sequence: CASSIGGPEDTQYF. Written as DNA, the CDR3 is TGTGCCAGTAGTATAGGAGGCCCGGAGGATACGCAGTATTTT.

J is TRBJ2-7 and V is TRBV11-2; D gene uncertain. Per the germline V gene, CDR1 is SGHAT and CDR2 is FQNNGV. The CDR3 length is 10 residues. Trimming took 2 bases from V and 13 from J, leaving 9 bases between them. CDR3 in amino acids: CASSLHPDYF. For the CDR3, the DNA is TGTGCCAGCAGCTTACACCCGGACTACTTC.

V usage is TRBV10-1 and J usage is TRBJ1-1; D is unclear. CDR1 and CDR2 from the germline V gene are WNHNN and SYGVQD (reference sequence). The CDR3 covers 13 residues. V was shortened by 6 bases and J by 0 bases, with 8 bases between the two germline ends. The CDR3 loop is CASSAEVNTEAFF. CDR3 nucleotide sequence: TGCGCCAGCAGCGCTGAGGTGAACACTGAAGCTTTCTTT.

Details on this clone: This is likely a read error, given that the CDR3 carries no conserved phenylalanine or tryptophan at its end. It is unclear where the CDR3 begins or ends on the DNA, so no DNA is shown, and the CDR3 is as TCRdb lists it. The chain joins TRBV19 to TRBJ2-7; the listed D gene, TRBD2, was not tested against the DNA. Inclusive of both ends, the CDR3 amounts to 12 amino acids. From germline, CDR1 is LNHDA and CDR2 SQIVND (reference sequence). CDR3 region: CASSIRGTRPLR.

This chain joins TRBV19 and TRBJ1-5; a possible D gene is TRBD1 (6 bases). The germline V gene encodes CDR1 LNHDA and CDR2 SQIVND (reference sequence). This CDR3 has 17 amino acids. Trimming shortened V by 3 bases and J by 0 bases, and 15 bases separated the two germline ends. Here the CDR3 reads CASSMVQGRYSNQPQHF. The DNA of the CDR3 is TGTGCCAGTAGTATGGTACAGGGAAGGTATAGCAATCAGCCCCAGCATTTT.

The chain combines TRBV11-3 with TRBJ2-2, with TRBD2 as a possible D gene (5 bases). Trimming left V 1 base short and J 5 bases short, with 20 bases between. The V gene's germline CDR1 is SGHNT and CDR2 YENEEA. CDR3 length equals 18 residues. CDR3 protein: CASSLGGSGILPTGELFF. As DNA, the CDR3 is TGTGCCAGCAGCTTAGGTGGATCGGGGATCCTCCCGACCGGGGAGCTGTTTTTT.

This clone appeared once. The chain carries TRBV5-6 and TRBJ2-7; 7 bases are a match to TRBD2. From germline, CDR1 is SGHDT and CDR2 YYEEEE. The V and J ends lost 0 bases and 6 bases, in that order; junction bases with no gene match: 9. CDR3 length: 15 amino acids. The CDR3 protein is CASSLEGLADCEQYF. CDR3 DNA sequence: TGTGCCAGCAGCTTGGAGGGCCTAGCGGACTGCGAGCAGTACTTC.

The V gene is TRBV4-1, the J gene TRBJ1-2, with 12 bases that match TRBD1. CDR3 length equals 17 residues. CDR1 is MGHRA, CDR2 YSYEKL, per germline. Germline trimming cut 4 bases from V and 3 bases from J; bases unmatched to any gene: 9. As DNA, the CDR3 is TGCGCCAGCAGCCGCTTTCGGGACAGGGGGCGCTACTATGGCTACACCTTC. Residues: CASSRFRDRGRYYGYTF.